What follows are 22 T cell receptor beta chains derived from one specimen sequenced in a study of blood T cell repertoires in COVID-19. Profiling relied on immunoSEQ multiplex PCR, and the TCRdb table lists in-frame clones only, not all of them. The sample includes under 450,000 clones, roughly 88% of them seen just once. Sequenced: peripheral blood. The receptors were gathered from a woman in her fifties or sixties with COVID-19, enrolled during active disease.

This clone was seen once. The chain is built from TRBV27 and TRBJ1-1, with a tentative D call TRBD1 (6 bases). V lost 2 bases and J 11 bases, leaving 24 bases between the germline ends. The CDR3 sequence is 16 residues long. Per germline, CDR1 MNHEY and CDR2 SMNVEV (reference sequence). As DNA, the CDR3 is TGTGCCAGCAGTTTACTGGGGGCAGGGATCACGTCGCGGGCTTTCTTT. Translating gives CASSLLGAGITSRAFF.

The chain has TRBV24-1 and TRBJ1-1; possible D gene TRBD1, 6 bases. Germline V lookup: CDR1 KGHDR, CDR2 SFDVKD. The CDR3 is 14 residues long. Trimming stripped 5 bases from V and 10 bases from J, with 19 bases between. The CDR3 region is CATSGGDTLNGAFF. The CDR3, as DNA: TGTGCCACCAGTGGTGGGGACACTCTAAATGGAGCTTTCTTT.

This chain joins TRBV5-1 and TRBJ1-4; a weak D match, TRBD1 (6 bases). This CDR3 is 16 amino acids long. The V gene lost 4 bases and the J gene lost 8 bases, with 21 bases spanning the gap. Germline V gene sequence: CDR1 SGHRS, CDR2 YFSETQ. The CDR3 is CASSPSSGGAREKLFF. CDR3 DNA: TGCGCCAGCAGCCCCTCTTCGGGGGGGGCTAGAGAAAAACTGTTTTTT. Filled out from reference TRBV5-1 and TRBJ1-4, the complete variable domain reads KAGVTQTPRYLIKTRGQQVTLSCSPISGHRSVSWYQQTPGQGLQFLFEYFSETQRNKGNFPGRFSGRQFSNSRSEMNVSTLELGDSALYLCASSPSSGGAREKLFFGSGTQLSVL.

The gene calls are TRBV4-1 and TRBJ1-5, with D tentatively TRBD1 (6 bases). CDR1 is MGHRA and CDR2 is YSYEKL in the germline V gene. Trimming removed 0 bases at V and 0 bases at J, with 15 bases between. The CDR3 runs to 18 residues. CDR3 in DNA: TGCGCCAGCAGCCAAGAGGTCACAGGGATTTTTAGCAATCAGCCCCAGCATTTT. Its protein product is CASSQEVTGIFSNQPQHF.

The chain links TRBV28 to TRBJ1-3; D gene ambiguous. Germline values: CDR1 MDHEN, CDR2 SYDVKM. V lost 7 bases to trimming and J lost 4 bases, with 17 bases between them. CDR3 length: 15 residues. The CDR3 region is CASIPRGIGGNTIYF. The CDR3 region has the DNA TGTGCCAGCATCCCACGGGGAATCGGGGGAAACACCATATATTTT.

J is TRBJ1-2 and V is TRBV5-1; 8 bases are shared with TRBD1. The junction had 3 bases not matched to a gene; V was cut back by 2 bases and J by 6 bases. Germline CDR1 reads SGHRS; CDR2 reads YFSETQ. The CDR3 is 13 residues long. CDR3 DNA sequence: TGCGCCAGCAGCTTTAGACAGGGGAATGGCTACACCTTC. Its translation is CASSFRQGNGYTF.

The V gene is TRBV6-5, the J gene TRBJ2-1; 9 positions match TRBD2. CDR3 length: 14 residues. Germline V gene lookup returns CDR1 MNHEY and CDR2 SVGAGI. V trimming: 5 bases; J trimming: 7 bases; junction bases outside the gene matches: 6. The CDR3 is CASSLSGGQNEQFF. The CDR3 DNA sequence: TGTGCCAGCAGTCTAAGCGGGGGGCAGAATGAGCAGTTCTTC.

The CDR3: CASSPSGTLNTEAFF. In DNA, the CDR3 is TGTGCCAGCAGCCCCTCCGGGACTCTGAACACTGAAGCTTTCTTT. The chain couples TRBV9 to TRBJ1-1, with D possibly TRBD1 on 5 matching bases. Germline V lookup: CDR1 SGDLS, CDR2 YYNGEE. V was trimmed by 4 bases and J by 0 bases, leaving 13 bases between them. CDR3 size: 15 residues.

The CDR3 loop is CASSQYRADNEQFF. CDR3 DNA: TGCGCCAGCAGCCAATACAGGGCGGACAATGAGCAGTTCTTC. The chain uses TRBV4-1 and TRBJ2-1, with D possibly TRBD1 on 6 matching bases. This CDR3 spans 14 amino acids. V gave up 2 bases and J gave up 5 bases, with 10 bases separating them. Germline V gives CDR1 MGHRA, CDR2 YSYEKL.

V gene TRBV11-2 combines with J gene TRBJ2-7; 7 nucleotides line up with TRBD2. After removal of 2 bases from V and 5 bases from J, the junction contained 9 bases not matched to a gene. The CDR3 length is 15 residues. The germline V gene has CDR1 SGHAT and CDR2 FQNNGV. The CDR3 region has the DNA TGTGCCAGCAGCTTACCGGGGGGAGGTTTCCACGAGCAGTACTTC. Its protein is CASSLPGGGFHEQYF.

The chain couples TRBV2 to TRBJ2-1; 9 bases map to TRBD2. The CDR3 contains 15 residues. V shed 2 bases, J shed 4 bases, and the junction held 3 bases outside the gene matches. The germline gives CDR1 SNHLY, CDR2 FYNNEI. CDR3 sequence (DNA): TGTGCCAGCAGTGAAAATAGCGGGGGTTACAATGAGCAGTTCTTC. It specifies CASSENSGGYNEQFF.

This clone was counted once. The chain couples TRBV5-5 to TRBJ1-5; D possibly corresponds to TRBD1 (5 bases). The V gene's germline CDR1 is SGHKS and CDR2 YYEKEE (reference sequence). The CDR3 runs to 16 residues. Deletions cut 4 bases from V and 3 bases from J, with 17 bases between. The CDR3 reads CASSLTAGLANQPQHF. In DNA, the CDR3 is TGTGCCAGCAGCCTGACAGCGGGGTTGGCCAATCAGCCCCAGCATTTT.

The chain's CDR3 is CASSPGTGRYNEQFF. The CDR3 nucleotides are TGTGCCAGCTCACCAGGGACAGGGCGGTACAATGAGCAGTTCTTC. J is TRBJ2-1 and V is TRBV18; 9 bases fit TRBD1. V was clipped by 2 bases and J by 4 bases; unmatched bases: 3. The CDR3 runs 15 residues. CDR1 and CDR2 from the germline V gene are KGHSH and LQKENI. The full variable domain, its missing parts supplied by reference TRBV18 and TRBJ2-1, is NAGVMQNPRHLVRRRGQEARLRCSPMKGHSHVYWYRQLPEEGLKFMVYLQKENIIDESGMPKERFSAEFPKEGPSILRIQQVVRGDSAAYFCASSPGTGRYNEQFFGPGTRLTVL.

This clone was detected only once. At the DNA level, this CDR3 is encoded by other sequences in the same sample as well. The gene calls are TRBV28 and TRBJ1-2, with a weak D call TRBD1 (5 bases). Germline CDR1 MDHEN, CDR2 SYDVKM. V shed 3 bases and J shed 2 bases, with 7 bases lying between them. This CDR3 has 13 residues. CDR3 residues: CASSLGGNYGYTF. CDR3 sequence (DNA): TGTGCCAGCAGTTTGGGGGGGAACTATGGCTACACCTTC.

The chain employs TRBV5-1 and TRBJ1-1; D might be TRBD1 (5 bases). Trimming removed 6 bases at V and 10 bases at J, with 19 bases between. This CDR3 is built from 13 residues. Per the germline V gene, CDR1 is SGHRS and CDR2 is YFSETQ. The CDR3 spells CASKTDRGFTAFF. The DNA for the CDR3 is TGCGCCAGCAAAACAGATAGGGGTTTCACAGCTTTCTTT. Full variable domain (missing parts from reference TRBV5-1 and TRBJ1-1): KAGVTQTPRYLIKTRGQQVTLSCSPISGHRSVSWYQQTPGQGLQFLFEYFSETQRNKGNFPGRFSGRQFSNSRSEMNVSTLELGDSALYLCASKTDRGFTAFFGQGTRLTVV.

In regard to this clone: Other nucleotide sequences in the sample specify the same CDR3. The rearrangement joins TRBV9 to TRBJ2-2; tentative D call: TRBD2 (6 bases). The CDR3 is made up of 14 amino acids. Germline assignment: CDR1 SGDLS and CDR2 YYNGEE. Trimming removed 0 bases at V and 5 bases at J, with 8 bases between. In nucleotides, the CDR3 is TGTGCCAGCAGCGTAGCTGGGGGGACCGGGGAGCTGTTTTTT. Translating it yields CASSVAGGTGELFF.

The chain uses TRBV5-6 and TRBJ2-5, with TRBD1 matching over 9 bases. V lost 6 bases and J lost 3; bases outside the gene matches: 12. This CDR3 is built from 16 residues. The germline V gene has CDR1 SGHDT and CDR2 YYEEEE. For the CDR3, the DNA is TGTGCCAGCACTAAAGGTTGGGACAGGGAAAAAGAGACCCAGTACTTC. As protein: CASTKGWDREKETQYF. Based on the CDR3 plus reference TRBV5-6 and TRBJ2-5, the full variable domain is DAGVTQSPTHLIKTRGQQVTLRCSPKSGHDTVSWYQQALGQGPQFIFQYYEEEERQRGNFPDRFSGHQFPNYSSELNVNALLLGDSALYLCASTKGWDREKETQYFGPGTRLLVL.

This chain joins TRBV6-5 and TRBJ1-5; 8 bases line up with TRBD1. There are 15 residues in the CDR3. Germline CDR1 and CDR2: MNHEY and SVGAGI. With V trimmed by 5 bases and J by 1 base, 4 bases remained unmatched. The CDR3 sequence: CASSPSGGSNQPQHF. CDR3 coding DNA: TGTGCCAGCAGTCCCTCAGGGGGCAGCAATCAGCCCCAGCATTTT.

The V call is TRBV6-2 or TRBV6-3, the J call TRBJ2-1; 10 bases match TRBD2. V dropped 0 bases and J dropped 9; count of bases not matched to a gene: 8. The germline V gene has CDR1 MNHEY and CDR2 SVGEGT. The CDR3 is 16 amino acids. CDR3 DNA sequence: TGTGCCAGCAGTTACTCCTCTAGCGGGGGCCCTGGTGAGCAGTTCTTC. Protein: CASSYSSSGGPGEQFF.

J is TRBJ1-2 and V is TRBV5-6, with a tentative D call TRBD1 (5 bases). Germline CDR1 reads SGHDT; CDR2 reads YYEEEE. Trimming shortened V by 4 bases and J by 6 bases, and 13 bases separated the two germline ends. The CDR3 is 13 amino acids. The CDR3 is CASSHPGGDGYTF. The CDR3 DNA is TGTGCCAGCAGCCACCCGGGGGGGGATGGCTACACCTTC.

The V gene is TRBV3-1 (or the pseudogene TRBV3-2), the J gene TRBJ2-1; no clear D gene. The ends were cut back, 0 bases at V and 9 bases at J, with 12 bases in the middle. Germline V gives CDR1 LGHDT, CDR2 YNNKEL (reference sequence). The CDR3 loop spans 14 amino acids. The DNA for the CDR3 is TGTGCCAGCAGCCAAGAATTGAATAGTCGTGAGCAGTTCTTC. Translating it yields CASSQELNSREQFF.

There are a few counts of this clone. CDR3 amino acids: CASSRPGGNQPQHF. The CDR3 bases are TGTGCCAGCTCCCGCCCAGGGGGCAATCAGCCCCAGCATTTT. The chain combines TRBV18 with TRBJ1-5; tentatively, D is TRBD1 (6 bases). V shed 6 bases and J shed 2 bases, with 11 bases lying between them. The germline V gene has CDR1 KGHSH and CDR2 LQKENI. The CDR3 contains 14 residues.